This TCR beta chain was obtained from a study of human T cells and chemical hapten exposure. The sample holds many counts of this clonotype. The germline V gene encodes CDR1 SQVTM and CDR2 ANQGSEA. The CDR3 is 12 amino acids. V lost 6 bases to trimming and J lost 2 bases, with 10 bases between them. Each CDR3 protein gets one entry after TCRdb re-called the RACE reads with MiXCR. The data show around 77,000 distinct CDR3 sequences, roughly 9.8% seen once. Described time point: patch test 1, 2 weeks after DPC sensitization. The treatment: therapeutic diphenylcyclopropenone sensitization with weekly scalp DPC.

Material: whole blood, obtained in connection with sensitization to the hapten diphenylcyclopropenone (DPC). This sequence originates from a woman between 40 and 55 years old with alopecia areata. Some clones in this sample may be carry-over from other donors' samples. The chain joins TRBV29-1 to TRBJ2-5, with D possibly matching TRBD1 (6 bases). The CDR3 DNA sequence: TGCAGCGTCCGGGACATACAAGAGACCCAGTACTTC. This encodes CSVRDIQETQYF. Drawing the rest from reference TRBV29-1 and TRBJ2-5, the complete variable domain is SAVISQKPSRDICQRGTSLTIQCQVDSQVTMMFWYRQQPGQSLTLIATANQGSEATYESGFVIDKFPISRPNLTFSTLTVSNMSPEDSSIYLCSVRDIQETQYFGPGTRLLVL.